Detailed here is one TCR beta chain. The repertoire was sequenced with immunoSEQ multiplex PCR; TCRdb's copy has only in-frame clones and lacks some. The sample contains 60,000 to 90,000 clones, about 74% of which appear only once. The data were obtained in a study of blood T cell repertoires in COVID-19. Study at large: Sites across the United States, Italy and Spain contributed samples from acute and convalescent COVID-19. T cells, B-cell-depleted T cells, or PBMCs provided the cDNA or gDNA that served as material.

Germline V gene lookup returns CDR1 SGHDN and CDR2 FVKESK. Trimming left V 1 base short and J 5 bases short, with 8 bases between. CDR3 size: 13 residues. The sequence was obtained from a human donor with acute or convalescent COVID-19. The donor label of this sample is uncertain. Sequences were obtained from peripheral blood. V usage is TRBV14 and J usage is TRBJ1-1, with TRBD1 as a possible D gene (5 bases). The CDR3 sequence: CASSQARGTEAFF. The DNA for the CDR3 is TGTGCCAGCAGCCAAGCTAGGGGAACTGAAGCTTTCTTT.